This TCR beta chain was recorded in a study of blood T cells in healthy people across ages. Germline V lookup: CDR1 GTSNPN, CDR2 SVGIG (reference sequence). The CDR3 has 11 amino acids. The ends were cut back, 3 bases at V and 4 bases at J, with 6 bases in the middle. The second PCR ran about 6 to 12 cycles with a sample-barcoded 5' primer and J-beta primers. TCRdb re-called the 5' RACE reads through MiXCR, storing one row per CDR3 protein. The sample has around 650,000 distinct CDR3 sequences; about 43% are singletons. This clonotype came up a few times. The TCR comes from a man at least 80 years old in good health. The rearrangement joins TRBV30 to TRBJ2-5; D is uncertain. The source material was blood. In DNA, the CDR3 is TGTGCCTGGAGGCACACAGAGACCCAGTACTTC. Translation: CAWRHTETQYF.